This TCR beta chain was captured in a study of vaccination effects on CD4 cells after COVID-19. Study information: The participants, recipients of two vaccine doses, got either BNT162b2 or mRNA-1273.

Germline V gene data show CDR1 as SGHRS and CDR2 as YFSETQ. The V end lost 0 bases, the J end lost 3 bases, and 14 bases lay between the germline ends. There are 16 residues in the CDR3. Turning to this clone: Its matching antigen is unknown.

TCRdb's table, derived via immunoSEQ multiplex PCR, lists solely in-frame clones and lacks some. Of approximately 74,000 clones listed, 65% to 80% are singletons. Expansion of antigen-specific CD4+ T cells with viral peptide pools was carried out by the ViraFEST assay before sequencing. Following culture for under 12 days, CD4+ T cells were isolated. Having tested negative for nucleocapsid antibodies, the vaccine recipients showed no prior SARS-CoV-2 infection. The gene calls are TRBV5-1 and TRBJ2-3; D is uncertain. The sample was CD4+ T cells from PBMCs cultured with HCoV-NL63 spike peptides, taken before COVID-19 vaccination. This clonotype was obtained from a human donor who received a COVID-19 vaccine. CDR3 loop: CASSLEVGRITDTQYF. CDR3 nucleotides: TGCGCCAGCAGCTTGGAGGTTGGCAGGATTACAGATACGCAGTATTTT. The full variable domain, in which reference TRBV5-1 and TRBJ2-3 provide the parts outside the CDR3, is KAGVTQTPRYLIKTRGQQVTLSCSPISGHRSVSWYQQTPGQGLQFLFEYFSETQRNKGNFPGRFSGRQFSNSRSEMNVSTLELGDSALYLCASSLEVGRITDTQYFGPGTRLTVL.